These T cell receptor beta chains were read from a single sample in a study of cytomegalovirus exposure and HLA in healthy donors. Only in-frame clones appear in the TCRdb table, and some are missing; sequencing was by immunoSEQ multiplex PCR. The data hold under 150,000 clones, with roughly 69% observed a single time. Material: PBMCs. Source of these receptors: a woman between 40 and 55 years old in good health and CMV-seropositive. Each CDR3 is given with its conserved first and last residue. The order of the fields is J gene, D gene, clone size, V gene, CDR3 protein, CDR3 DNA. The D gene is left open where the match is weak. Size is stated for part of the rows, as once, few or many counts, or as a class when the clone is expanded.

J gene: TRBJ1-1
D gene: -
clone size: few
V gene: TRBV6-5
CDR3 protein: CASSYSGWGRTEAFF
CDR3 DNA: TGTGCCAGCAGTTACTCGGGCTGGGGGCGGACTGAAGCTTTCTTT

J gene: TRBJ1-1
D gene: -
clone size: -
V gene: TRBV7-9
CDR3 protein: CASSLERGNTEAFF
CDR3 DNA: TGTGCCAGCAGCTTAGAGCGGGGCAACACTGAAGCTTTCTTT

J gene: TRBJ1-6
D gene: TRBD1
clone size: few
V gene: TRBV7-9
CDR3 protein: CSSSPRTGKDSPLHF
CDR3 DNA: TGTTCCAGCAGCCCCAGGACAGGGAAGGATTCACCCCTCCACTTT

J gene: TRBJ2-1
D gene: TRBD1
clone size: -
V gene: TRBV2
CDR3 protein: CASSSWDRAYNEQFF
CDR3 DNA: TGTGCCAGCAGTTCTTGGGACAGGGCCTACAATGAGCAGTTCTTC

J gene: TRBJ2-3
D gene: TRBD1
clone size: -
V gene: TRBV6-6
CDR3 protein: CASSYGQGDPDTQYF
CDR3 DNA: TGTGCCAGCAGTTACGGACAGGGAGACCCAGATACGCAGTATTTT

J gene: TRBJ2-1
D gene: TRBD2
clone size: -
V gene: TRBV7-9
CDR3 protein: CASSRSGTSKEQFF
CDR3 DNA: TGTGCCAGCAGCCGGAGCGGGACTAGCAAGGAGCAGTTCTTC

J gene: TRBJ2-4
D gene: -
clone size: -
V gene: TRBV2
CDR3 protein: CASTGQPKNIQYF
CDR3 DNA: TGTGCCAGCACGGGTCAACCCAAAAACATTCAGTACTTC

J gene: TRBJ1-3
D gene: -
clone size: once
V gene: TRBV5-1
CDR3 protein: CASSLGQDSGNTIYF
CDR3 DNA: TGCGCCAGCAGCTTGGGGCAAGACTCTGGAAACACCATATATTTT

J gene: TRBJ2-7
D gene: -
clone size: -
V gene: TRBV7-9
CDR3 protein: CASRSGSTYEQYF
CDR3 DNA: TGTGCCAGCAGGTCGGGATCCACCTACGAGCAGTACTTC

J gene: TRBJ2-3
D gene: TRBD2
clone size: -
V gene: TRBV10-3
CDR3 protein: CAISERTSGSTDTQYF
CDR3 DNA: TGTGCCATCAGTGAGAGGACTAGCGGGAGCACAGATACGCAGTATTTT

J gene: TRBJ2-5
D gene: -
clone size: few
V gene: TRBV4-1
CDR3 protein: CASSQDLLAGKQETQYF
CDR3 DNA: TGCGCCAGCAGCCAAGATCTTCTGGCGGGAAAACAAGAGACCCAGTACTTC

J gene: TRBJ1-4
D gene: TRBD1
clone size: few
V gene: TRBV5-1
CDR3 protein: CASSEGQAEKLFF
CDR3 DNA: TGCGCCAGCAGCGAGGGACAGGCTGAAAAACTGTTTTTT

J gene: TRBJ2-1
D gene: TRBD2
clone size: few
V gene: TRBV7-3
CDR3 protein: CASSSSGTRHNEQFF
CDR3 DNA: TGTGCCAGCAGCTCCTCCGGGACTAGACACAATGAGCAGTTCTTC

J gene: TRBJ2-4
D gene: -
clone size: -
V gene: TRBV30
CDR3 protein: CAWRGNLAQKNIQYF
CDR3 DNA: TGTGCCTGGAGAGGCAACCTAGCGCAGAAAAACATTCAGTACTTC

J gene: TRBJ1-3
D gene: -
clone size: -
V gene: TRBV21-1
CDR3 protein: CASKLRSPRKGRTGGNTIYF
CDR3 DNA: TGTGCCAGCAAACTAAGAAGCCCAAGGAAAGGTCGGACAGGGGGAAACACCATATATTTT

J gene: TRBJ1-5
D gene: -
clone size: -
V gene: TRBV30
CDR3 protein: CAWARGEEQPQHF
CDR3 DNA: TGTGCCTGGGCTCGGGGGGAAGAGCAGCCCCAGCATTTT

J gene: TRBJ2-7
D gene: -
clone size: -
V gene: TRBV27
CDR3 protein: CASSHTWSQAEQYF
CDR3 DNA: TGTGCCAGCAGCCATACGTGGTCGCAGGCCGAGCAGTACTTC

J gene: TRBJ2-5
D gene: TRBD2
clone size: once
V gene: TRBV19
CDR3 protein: CASSIGGLAEETQYF
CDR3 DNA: TGTGCCAGTAGTATTGGAGGACTAGCGGAAGAGACCCAGTACTTC

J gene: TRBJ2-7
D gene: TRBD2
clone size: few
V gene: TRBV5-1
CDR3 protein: CASSLSTSGRAELREQYF
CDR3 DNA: TGCGCCAGCAGCTTATCGACTAGCGGGAGGGCGGAGCTCCGCGAGCAGTACTTC

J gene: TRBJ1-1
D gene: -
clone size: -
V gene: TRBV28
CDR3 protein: CASSPRGWTLGNTEAFF
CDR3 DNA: TGTGCCAGCAGTCCGCGGGGGTGGACACTGGGGAACACTGAAGCTTTCTTT

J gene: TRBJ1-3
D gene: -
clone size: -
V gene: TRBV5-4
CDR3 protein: CASSFQGTGNTIYF
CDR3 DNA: TGTGCCAGCAGCTTCCAGGGTACTGGAAACACCATATATTTT

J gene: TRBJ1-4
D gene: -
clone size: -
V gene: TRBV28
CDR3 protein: CASSPDRTTTNEKLFF
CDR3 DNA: TGTGCCAGCAGCCCCGACAGAACAACAACTAATGAAAAACTGTTTTTT

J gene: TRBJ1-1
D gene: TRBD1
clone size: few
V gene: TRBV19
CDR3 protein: CASSIGARGHAFF
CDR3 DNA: TGTGCCAGTAGTATAGGGGCCAGGGGGCACGCTTTCTTT

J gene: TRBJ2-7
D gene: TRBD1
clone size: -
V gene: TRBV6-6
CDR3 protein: CASRLSTGRYEQYF
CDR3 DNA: TGTGCCAGCAGACTATCGACAGGGCGGTACGAGCAGTACTTC

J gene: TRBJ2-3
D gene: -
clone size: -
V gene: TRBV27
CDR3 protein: CASSFKGSDTQYF
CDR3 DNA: TGTGCCAGCAGTTTTAAGGGGTCAGATACGCAGTATTTT

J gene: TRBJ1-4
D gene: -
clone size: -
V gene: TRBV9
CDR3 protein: CASSADSGVDEKLFF
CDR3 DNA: TGTGCCAGCAGCGCCGACTCAGGGGTGGATGAAAAACTGTTTTTT

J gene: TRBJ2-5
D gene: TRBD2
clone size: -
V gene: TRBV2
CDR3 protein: CASRTSGRGKTQYF
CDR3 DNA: TGTGCCAGCAGGACTAGCGGGAGGGGGAAGACCCAGTACTTC

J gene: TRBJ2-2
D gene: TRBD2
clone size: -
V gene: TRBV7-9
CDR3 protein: CASSSGGRYNTGELFF
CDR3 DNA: TGTGCCAGCAGCTCGGGGGGACGGTACAACACCGGGGAGCTGTTTTTT